This T cell receptor beta chain was captured by sequencing in a study of a mutant IDH1 vaccine in newly diagnosed glioma. As for the study in general: Treated patients, around 60% male and around 38% female, averaged roughly 40 years of age. Before enrollment, patients got radiotherapy alone, temozolomide alone, or mostly the combination.

General study results and limits: Immune responses induced by the vaccine were seen in around 93% of patients, spanning multiple MHC alleles.

About this clone: No antigen is known for it.

From germline, CDR1 is SNHLY and CDR2 FYNNEI. This CDR3 comprises 13 residues. Trimming took 8 bases from V and 4 from J; bases not matched to a gene: 5. Some clones are missing from TCRdb's copy, which holds only in-frame ones; the method was immunoSEQ multiplex PCR. Among tens of thousands of clones listed, 83% were seen once. As for time point: baseline, week 1 (first vaccination visit). Treatment specified: pre-vaccination baseline after standard-of-care therapy. There were new WHO grade 3 or 4 astrocytomas in the donors, and these were IDH1-mutant and ATRX-lost. The sample consisted of PBMCs, taken from a glioma patient treated with radiotherapy, temozolomide or both. V usage is TRBV2 and J usage is TRBJ2-1, with 7 nucleotides matching TRBD2. This receptor was identified in a woman in her forties or fifties with glioma. CDR3 region: CASASGAYNEQFF. The CDR3 nucleotides are TGTGCCAGCGCCAGCGGGGCTTACAATGAGCAGTTCTTC.